The clone carrying this T cell receptor beta chain was seen a handful of times. The antigen is unknown. This entry comes from a study of blood T cells in healthy people across ages. V lost 4 bases to trimming and J lost 5 bases, with 13 bases between them. The CDR3 extends over 14 amino acids. Study outcomes and limitations: Unsorted PBMC input precluded a conclusive naive versus antigen-experienced comparison. TCR beta diversity was tightly associated with the proportion of naive T cells.

Then a second PCR, running roughly 7 to 11 cycles, was carried out with a sample-barcoded 5' primer and a J-beta primer mix. TCRdb used MiXCR to reprocess the 5' RACE reads, holding one entry per CDR3 protein. This sample yields hundreds of thousands of distinct CDR3 sequences, of which around 25% are seen a single time; 8% to 10% belongs to the top ten. Separately, the same data were catalogued under a study of T cells of mothers and their children.

The sequence came from a boy aged 5-17 years in good health. Sequencing was performed on blood. The chain joins TRBV12-3 or TRBV12-4 to TRBJ2-3, with D maybe TRBD2 (5 bases). CDR3 sequence reads: CASSWKGVEDTQYF. As DNA, the CDR3 is TGTGCCAGCAGTTGGAAGGGAGTGGAAGATACGCAGTATTTT.